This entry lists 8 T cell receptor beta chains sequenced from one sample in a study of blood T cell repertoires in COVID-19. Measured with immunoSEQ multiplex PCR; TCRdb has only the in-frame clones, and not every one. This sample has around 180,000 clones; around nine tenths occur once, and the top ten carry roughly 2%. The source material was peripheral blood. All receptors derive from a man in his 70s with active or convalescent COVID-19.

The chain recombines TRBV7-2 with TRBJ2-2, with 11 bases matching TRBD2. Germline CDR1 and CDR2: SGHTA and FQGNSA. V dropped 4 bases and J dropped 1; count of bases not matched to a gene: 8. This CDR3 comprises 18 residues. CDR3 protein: CASSSIAGGKGNTGELFF. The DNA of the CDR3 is TGTGCCAGCAGCTCAATAGCGGGGGGGAAAGGGAACACCGGGGAGCTGTTTTTT.

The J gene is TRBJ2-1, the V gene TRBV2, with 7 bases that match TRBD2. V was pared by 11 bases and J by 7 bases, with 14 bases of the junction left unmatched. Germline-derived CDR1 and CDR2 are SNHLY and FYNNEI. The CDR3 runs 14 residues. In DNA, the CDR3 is TGTGCCTGCGGAGAGAGCGGGAAAGGTAATGAGCAGTTCTTC. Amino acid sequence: CACGESGKGNEQFF.

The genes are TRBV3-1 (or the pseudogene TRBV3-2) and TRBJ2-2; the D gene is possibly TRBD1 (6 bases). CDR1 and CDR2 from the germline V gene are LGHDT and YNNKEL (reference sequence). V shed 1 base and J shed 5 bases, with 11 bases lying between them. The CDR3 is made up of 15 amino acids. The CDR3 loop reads CASSQVLTGTGELFF. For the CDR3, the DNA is TGTGCCAGCAGCCAAGTCTTAACAGGGACCGGGGAGCTGTTTTTT.

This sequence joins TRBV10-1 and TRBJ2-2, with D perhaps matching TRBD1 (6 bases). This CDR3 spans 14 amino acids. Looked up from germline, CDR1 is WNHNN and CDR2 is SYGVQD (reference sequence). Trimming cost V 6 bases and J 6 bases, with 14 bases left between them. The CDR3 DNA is TGCGCCAGCAGCACGCATGACAGGCCCGGGGAGCTGTTTTTT. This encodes CASSTHDRPGELFF.

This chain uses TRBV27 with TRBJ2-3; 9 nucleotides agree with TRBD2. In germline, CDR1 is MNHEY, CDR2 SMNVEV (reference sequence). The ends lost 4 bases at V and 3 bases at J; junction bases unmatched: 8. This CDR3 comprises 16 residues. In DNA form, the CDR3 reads TGTGCCAGCAGTTGGAATAGCGGGAGTGGAACAGATACGCAGTATTTT. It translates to CASSWNSGSGTDTQYF.

The CDR3 bases are TGTGCCAGCACCTGGGTGGGGGGCTCTGGGGCCAACGTCCTGACTTTC. Amino acid sequence: CASTWVGGSGANVLTF. V is TRBV27 and J is TRBJ2-6; tentative D call: TRBD2 (6 bases). The CDR3 is 16 residues long. Germline V lookup: CDR1 MNHEY, CDR2 SMNVEV (reference sequence). Trimming shortened V by 7 bases and J by 0 bases, and 13 bases separated the two germline ends.

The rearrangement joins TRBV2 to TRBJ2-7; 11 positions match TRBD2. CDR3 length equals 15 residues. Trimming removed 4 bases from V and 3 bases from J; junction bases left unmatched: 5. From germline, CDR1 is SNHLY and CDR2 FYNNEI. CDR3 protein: CASSGTSGWNYEQYF. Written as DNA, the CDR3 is TGTGCCAGCAGTGGGACTAGCGGGTGGAACTACGAGCAGTACTTC.

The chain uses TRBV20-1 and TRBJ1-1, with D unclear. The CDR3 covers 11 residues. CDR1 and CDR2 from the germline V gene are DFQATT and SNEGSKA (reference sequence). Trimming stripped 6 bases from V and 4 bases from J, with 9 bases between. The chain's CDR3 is CSATPGTEAFF. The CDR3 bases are TGCAGTGCAACCCCGGGCACTGAAGCTTTCTTT.